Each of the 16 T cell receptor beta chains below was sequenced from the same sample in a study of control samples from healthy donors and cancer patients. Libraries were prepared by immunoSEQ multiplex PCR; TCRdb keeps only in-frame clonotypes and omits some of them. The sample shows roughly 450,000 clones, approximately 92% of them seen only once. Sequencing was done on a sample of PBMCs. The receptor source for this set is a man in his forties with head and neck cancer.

The CDR3 reads CATSDSSGGAALNQYF. CDR3 DNA: TGTGCCACCAGTGATTCTAGCGGGGGGGCTGCATTGAACCAGTACTTC. The chain combines TRBV24-1 with TRBJ2-5; 12 bases line up with TRBD2. The CDR3 extends over 16 amino acids. The germline gives CDR1 KGHDR, CDR2 SFDVKD. Losses at the gene ends were 2 bases for V and 10 bases for J; bases not matched to a gene: 10.

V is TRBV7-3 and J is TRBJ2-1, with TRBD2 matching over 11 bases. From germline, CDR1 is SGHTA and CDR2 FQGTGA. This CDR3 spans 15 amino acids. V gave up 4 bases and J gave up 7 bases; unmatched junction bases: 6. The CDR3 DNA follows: TGTGCCAGCAGCTCTTTAGCGGGGGGGCAAAATGAGCAGTTCTTC. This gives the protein CASSSLAGGQNEQFF.

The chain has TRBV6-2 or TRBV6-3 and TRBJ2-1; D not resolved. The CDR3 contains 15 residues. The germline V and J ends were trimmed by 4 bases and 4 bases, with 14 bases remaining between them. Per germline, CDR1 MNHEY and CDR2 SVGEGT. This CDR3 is CASSLVTKSYNEQFF. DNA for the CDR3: TGTGCCAGCAGTTTAGTCACCAAATCATACAATGAGCAGTTCTTC.

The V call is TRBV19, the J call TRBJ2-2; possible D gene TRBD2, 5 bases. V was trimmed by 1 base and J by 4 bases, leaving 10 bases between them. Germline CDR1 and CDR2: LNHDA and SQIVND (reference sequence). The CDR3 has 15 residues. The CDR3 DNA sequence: TGTGCCAGTAGTATAGCCCGGGGAATCACCGGGGAGCTGTTTTTT. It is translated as CASSIARGITGELFF. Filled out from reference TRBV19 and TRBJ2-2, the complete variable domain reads DGGITQSPKYLFRKEGQNVTLSCEQNLNHDAMYWYRQDPGQGLRLIYYSQIVNDFQKGDIAEGYSVSREKKESFPLTVTSAQKNPTAFYLCASSIARGITGELFFGEGSRLTVL.

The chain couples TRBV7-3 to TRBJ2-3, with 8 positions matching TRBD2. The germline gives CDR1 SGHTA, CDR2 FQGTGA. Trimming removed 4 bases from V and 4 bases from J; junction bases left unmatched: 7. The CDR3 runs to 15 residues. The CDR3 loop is CASSSSGQSSDTQYF. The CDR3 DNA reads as TGTGCCAGCAGCTCTAGCGGGCAATCATCAGATACGCAGTATTTT.

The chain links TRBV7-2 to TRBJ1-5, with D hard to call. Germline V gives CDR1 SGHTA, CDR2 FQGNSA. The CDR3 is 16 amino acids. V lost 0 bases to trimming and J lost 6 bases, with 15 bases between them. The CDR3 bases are TGTGCCAGCAGCTTAGCGCTATCGGGAGGAGGTCAGCCCCAGCATTTT. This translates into CASSLALSGGGQPQHF.

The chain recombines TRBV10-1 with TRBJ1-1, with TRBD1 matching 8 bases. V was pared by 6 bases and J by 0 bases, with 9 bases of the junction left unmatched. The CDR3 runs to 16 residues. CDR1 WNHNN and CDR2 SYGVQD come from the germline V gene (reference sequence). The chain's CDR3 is CASRTGEISVNTEAFF. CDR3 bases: TGCGCCAGCAGGACAGGGGAGATTTCGGTGAACACTGAAGCTTTCTTT.

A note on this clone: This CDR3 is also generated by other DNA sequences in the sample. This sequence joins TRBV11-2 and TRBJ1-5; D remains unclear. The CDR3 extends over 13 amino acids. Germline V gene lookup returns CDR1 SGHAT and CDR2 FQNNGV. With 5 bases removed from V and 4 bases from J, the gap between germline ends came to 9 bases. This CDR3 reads CASSPSGNQPQHF. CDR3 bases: TGTGCCAGCAGCCCCTCCGGGAATCAGCCCCAGCATTTT.

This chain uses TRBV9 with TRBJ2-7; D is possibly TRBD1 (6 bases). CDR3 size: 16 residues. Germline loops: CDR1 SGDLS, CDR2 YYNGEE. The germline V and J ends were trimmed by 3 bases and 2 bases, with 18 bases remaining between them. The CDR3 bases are TGTGCCAGCAGCGGGGGCAGGGGCGAAAATCCCTACGAGCAGTACTTC. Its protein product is CASSGGRGENPYEQYF.

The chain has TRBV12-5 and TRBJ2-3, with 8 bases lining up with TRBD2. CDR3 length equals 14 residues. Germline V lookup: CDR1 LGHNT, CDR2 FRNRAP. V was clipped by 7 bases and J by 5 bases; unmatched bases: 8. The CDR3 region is CASVRGLAGDTQYF. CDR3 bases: TGTGCTAGTGTTAGAGGACTAGCTGGAGATACGCAGTATTTT.

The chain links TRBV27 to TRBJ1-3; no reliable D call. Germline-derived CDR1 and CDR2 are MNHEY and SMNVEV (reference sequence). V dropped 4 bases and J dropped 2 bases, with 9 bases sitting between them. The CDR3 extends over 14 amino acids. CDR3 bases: TGTGCCAGCAGTTCCGAGACGGCTGGAAACACCATATATTTT. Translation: CASSSETAGNTIYF.

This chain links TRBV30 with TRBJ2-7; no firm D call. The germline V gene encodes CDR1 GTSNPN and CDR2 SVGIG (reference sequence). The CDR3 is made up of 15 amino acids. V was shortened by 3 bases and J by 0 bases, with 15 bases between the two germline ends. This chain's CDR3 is CAWREPAFYSYEQYF. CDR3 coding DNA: TGTGCCTGGAGAGAACCGGCCTTCTACTCCTACGAGCAGTACTTC.

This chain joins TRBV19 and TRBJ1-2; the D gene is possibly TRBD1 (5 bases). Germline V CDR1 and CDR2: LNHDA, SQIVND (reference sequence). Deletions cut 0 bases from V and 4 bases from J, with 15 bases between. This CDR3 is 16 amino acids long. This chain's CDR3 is CASSIDPTGGSYGYTF. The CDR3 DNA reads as TGTGCCAGTAGTATAGATCCCACGGGGGGGAGCTATGGCTACACCTTC.

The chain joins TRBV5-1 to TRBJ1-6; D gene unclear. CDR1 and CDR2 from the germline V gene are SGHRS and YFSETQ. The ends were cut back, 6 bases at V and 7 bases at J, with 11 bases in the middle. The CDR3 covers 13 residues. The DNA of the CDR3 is TGCGCCAGCAACCTCGAGGGAAATTCACCCCTCCACTTT. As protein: CASNLEGNSPLHF.

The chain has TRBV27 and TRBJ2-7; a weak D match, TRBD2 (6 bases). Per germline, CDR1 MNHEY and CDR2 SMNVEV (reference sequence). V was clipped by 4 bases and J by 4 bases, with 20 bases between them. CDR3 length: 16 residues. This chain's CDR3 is CASSYSPLTSRYEQYF. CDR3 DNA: TGTGCCAGCAGTTATTCCCCGTTGACTAGTCGGTACGAGCAGTACTTC.

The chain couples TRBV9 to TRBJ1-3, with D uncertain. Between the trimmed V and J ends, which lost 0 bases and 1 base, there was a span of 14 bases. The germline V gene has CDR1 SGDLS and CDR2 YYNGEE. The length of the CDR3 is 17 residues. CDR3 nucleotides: TGTGCCAGCAGCGTAGCGGCATCGCTAGGGTCTGGAAACACCATATATTTT. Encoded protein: CASSVAASLGSGNTIYF.